This TCR beta chain emerged from a study of early stage breast cancer tumors (dated by TCRdb to 2015 to 2018). Background for the entire study: Of the roughly 15 invasive breast tumors, about a dozen were found to be estrogen receptor-positive, progesterone receptor-positive and HER2-negative. A total of 2,651,842 templates, representing 1,097,674 unique clonotypes, were detected across all samples. Of the approximately twelve ER+/PR+/HER2- tumors, eight were classified as invasive ductal carcinomas and four as invasive lobular carcinomas. On average, each sample got 7.5 to 10-fold read coverage.

The study profiled bulk TCR beta-chain repertoires in matched peripheral blood, tumor and adjacent normal breast tissue taken from some 17 patients with early-stage breast cancer. Before surgery, about 5-11 mL of whole blood was collected into EDTA tubes and then processed within 2 hours. Ficoll-Paque centrifugation in SepMate-50 tubes was used to isolate peripheral blood mononuclear cells. For storage in liquid nitrogen, PBMCs were cryopreserved as aliquots of roughly 1.9 to 4.5 million cells in around 90% FBS with about 10% DMSO. Genomic DNA was extracted with the Qiagen AllPrep DNA/RNA Mini kit. Each sample was amplified as two independent genomic DNA replicates: around 0.45 ug for blood and roughly 1.5 ug for tumor or normal breast. Following the manufacturer's instructions, the ImmunoSeq Intro kit was used to carry out TCRB sequencing on genomic DNA. The multiplex PCR ran for about 31 cycles using proprietary primers and spike-in control sequences for absolute quantification. Single-end 150-bp reads were used to sequence an 87-bp fragment covering the CDR3 and the flanking V and J genes. Seven samples, with two replicates for each sample, were multiplexed per lane of an Illumina MiSeq using version 3.0 chemistry. Per the source publication's procedure: The vendor's proprietary pipeline handled the raw data processing, merging both replicates into a single result for each sample. To define clonotypes, the study grouped productive rearrangements that shared the V-gene family, CDR3 amino acid sequence and J-gene segment. To compute clonality, the normalized Shannon entropy (Pielou evenness) of TCRB abundances was subtracted from 1. To estimate T cell density, the total number of templates was divided by the input cell count, which was inferred from how much DNA went in. Recon was used with default parameters to estimate total repertoire diversity and clonality. A clonotype counted as tumor-enriched if its abundance in tumor exceeded 0.1% and was at least 32-fold higher than its abundance in normal breast. TCRdb holds this immuneACCESS table with in-frame rearrangements only. Some clones are missing; in checked studies, unresolved V genes explain under half, and the rest has no known cause. V and J calls and clone size are those listed in that table; D and trimming were worked out from the DNA. Here the sample has 35,000 to 45,000 clones; over 65% occur a single time. Over 6% of the sample goes to the ten largest clones.

This clone was seen just once. Its antigen target is currently unknown. Per-base quality was not reported, and no clone a single base away is much larger than it. Per the germline V gene (reference sequence), SGHNT is the CDR1 and YYREEE is the CDR2. Trimming at the junction amounts to 0 bases on V and 3 bases on J, and the germline ends lie 12 bases apart. The CDR3 numbers 15 residues from cysteine through phenylalanine. Only the CDR3 portion is preserved as DNA: 45 bases, with reading frame beginning at the first base. Results the study describes overall, beyond this receptor: About 2.5-fold higher T cell density and higher clonality were observed in tumors than in adjacent normal breast tissue. Repertoires from blood and normal breast were more alike than repertoires from blood and tumor, and in about 90% of the 16 patients, comparing each tissue with blood separated tumor from normal. The small cohort size prevented analysis by tumor subtype. Enriched TCRB sequences shared across patients were mostly commonly generated sequences, unlikely to play an important role in the tumor microenvironment. Bulk genomic DNA sequencing of unsorted cells missed chain pairing and functional markers such as CD4, CD8 and FOXP3.

Rearrangement joined TRBV5-4 to TRBJ1-2, with TRBD1 perhaps the D gene, on 6 matching bases. The sequencing input was blood. This clonotype was obtained from a person aged 55 to 75 with breast cancer. The CDR3 sequence is CASSLELNRDYGYTF. The DNA sequence is as follows: TGTGCCAGCAGCTTGGAATTGAACAGGGACTATGGCTACACCTTC.